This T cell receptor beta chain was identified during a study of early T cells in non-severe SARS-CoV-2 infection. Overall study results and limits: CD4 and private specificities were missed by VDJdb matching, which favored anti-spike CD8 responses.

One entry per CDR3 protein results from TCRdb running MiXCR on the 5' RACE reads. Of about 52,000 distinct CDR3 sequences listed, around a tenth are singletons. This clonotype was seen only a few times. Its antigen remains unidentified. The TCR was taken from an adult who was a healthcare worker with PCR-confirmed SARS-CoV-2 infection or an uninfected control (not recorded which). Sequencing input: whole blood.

This CDR3 reads CSVERGEAYEQYF. As DNA, the CDR3 is TGCAGCGTTGAACGTGGGGAAGCCTACGAGCAGTACTTC. V and J are TRBV29-1 and TRBJ2-7, with D hard to call. Germline CDR1 is SQVTM and CDR2 is ANQGSEA. The CDR3 loop spans 13 amino acids. Trimming took 2 bases from V and 2 from J, leaving 10 bases between them.